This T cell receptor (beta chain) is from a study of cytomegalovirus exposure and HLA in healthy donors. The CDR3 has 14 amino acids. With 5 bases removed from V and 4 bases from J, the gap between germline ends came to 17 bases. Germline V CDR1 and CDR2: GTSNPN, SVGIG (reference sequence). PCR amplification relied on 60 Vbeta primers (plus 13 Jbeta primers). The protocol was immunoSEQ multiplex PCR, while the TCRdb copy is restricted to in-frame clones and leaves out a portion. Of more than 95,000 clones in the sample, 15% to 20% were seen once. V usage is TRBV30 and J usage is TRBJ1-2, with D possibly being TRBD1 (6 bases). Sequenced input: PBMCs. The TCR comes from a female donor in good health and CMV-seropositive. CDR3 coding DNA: TGTGCCTGGGGAATAGGACAGACGCCCTATGGCTACACCTTC. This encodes CAWGIGQTPYGYTF.